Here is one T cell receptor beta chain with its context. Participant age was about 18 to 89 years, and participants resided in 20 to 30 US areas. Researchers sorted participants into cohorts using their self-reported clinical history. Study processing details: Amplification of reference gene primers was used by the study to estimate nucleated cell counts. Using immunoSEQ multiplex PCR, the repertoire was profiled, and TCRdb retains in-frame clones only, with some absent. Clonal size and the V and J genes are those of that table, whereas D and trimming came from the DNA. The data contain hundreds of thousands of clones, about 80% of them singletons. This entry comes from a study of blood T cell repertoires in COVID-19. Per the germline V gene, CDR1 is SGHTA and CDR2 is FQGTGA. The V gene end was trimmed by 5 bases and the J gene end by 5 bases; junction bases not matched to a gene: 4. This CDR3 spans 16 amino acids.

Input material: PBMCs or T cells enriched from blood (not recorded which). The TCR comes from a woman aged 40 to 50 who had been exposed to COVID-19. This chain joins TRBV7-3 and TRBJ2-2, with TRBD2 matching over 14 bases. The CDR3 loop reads CASSTGLAGGTGELFF. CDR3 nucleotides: TGTGCCAGCAGCACCGGACTAGCGGGGGGTACCGGGGAGCTGTTTTTT.